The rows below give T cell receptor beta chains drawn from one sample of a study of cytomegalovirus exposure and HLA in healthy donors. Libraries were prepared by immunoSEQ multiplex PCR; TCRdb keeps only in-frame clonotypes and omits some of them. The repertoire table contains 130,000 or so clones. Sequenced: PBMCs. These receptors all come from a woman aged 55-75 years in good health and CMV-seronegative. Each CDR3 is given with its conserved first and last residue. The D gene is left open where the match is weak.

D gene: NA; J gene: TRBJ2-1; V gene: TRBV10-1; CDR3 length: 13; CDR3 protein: CASSPGPYNEQFF; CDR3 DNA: TGCGCCAGCAGCCCAGGGCCCTACAATGAGCAGTTCTTC
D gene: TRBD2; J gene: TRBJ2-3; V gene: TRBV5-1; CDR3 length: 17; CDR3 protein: CASIQAGTSRSTDTQYF; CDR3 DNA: TGCGCCAGCATTCAGGCCGGGACTAGCAGGAGCACAGATACGCAGTATTTT
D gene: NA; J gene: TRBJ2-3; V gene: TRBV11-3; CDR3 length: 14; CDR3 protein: CASSQHRGTDTQYF; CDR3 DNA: TGTGCCAGCAGCCAACACAGGGGCACAGATACGCAGTATTTT
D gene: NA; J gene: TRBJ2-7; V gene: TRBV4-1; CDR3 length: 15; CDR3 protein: CASSRSQGGVYEQYF; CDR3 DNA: TGCGCCAGCAGCCGATCCCAGGGGGGAGTATACGAGCAGTACTTC
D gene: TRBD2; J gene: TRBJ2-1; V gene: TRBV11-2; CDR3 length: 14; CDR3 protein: CASSYTSGSNEQFF; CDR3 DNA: TGTGCCAGCAGCTACACTAGCGGAAGCAATGAGCAGTTCTTC
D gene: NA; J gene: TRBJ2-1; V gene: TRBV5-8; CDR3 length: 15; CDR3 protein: CASSLSQGLNNEQFF; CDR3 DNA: TGTGCCAGCAGCTTGTCGCAGGGGCTCAACAATGAGCAGTTCTTC
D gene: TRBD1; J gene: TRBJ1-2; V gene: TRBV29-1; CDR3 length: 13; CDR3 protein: CSVDQQGPFGYTF; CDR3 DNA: TGCAGCGTTGATCAACAGGGGCCCTTTGGCTACACCTTC
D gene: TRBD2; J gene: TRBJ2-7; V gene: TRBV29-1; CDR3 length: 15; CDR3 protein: CSAKAGLAQAYEQYF; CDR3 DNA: TGCAGCGCCAAAGCCGGACTAGCTCAGGCCTACGAGCAGTACTTC
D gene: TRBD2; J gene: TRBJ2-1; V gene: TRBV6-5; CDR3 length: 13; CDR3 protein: CASSYGSGGLQFF; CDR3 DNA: TGTGCCAGCAGTTACGGTAGCGGGGGGCTCCAGTTCTTC
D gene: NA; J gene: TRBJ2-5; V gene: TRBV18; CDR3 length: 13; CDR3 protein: CASSPRQQETQYF; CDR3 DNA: TGTGCCAGCTCACCAAGACAGCAAGAGACCCAGTACTTC
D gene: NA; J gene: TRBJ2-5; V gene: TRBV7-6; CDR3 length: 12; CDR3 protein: CASSPIQETQYF; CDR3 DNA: TGTGCCAGCAGTCCAATTCAAGAGACCCAGTACTTC
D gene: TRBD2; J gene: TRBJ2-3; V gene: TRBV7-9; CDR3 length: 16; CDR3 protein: CASSRNSGRSSDTQYF; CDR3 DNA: TGTGCCAGCAGCAGAAATAGCGGGAGGTCGTCAGATACGCAGTATTTT
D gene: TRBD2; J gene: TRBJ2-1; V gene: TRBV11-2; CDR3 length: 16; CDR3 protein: CASSYISGGPYNEQFF; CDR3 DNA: TGTGCCAGCAGCTATATTAGCGGGGGCCCCTACAATGAGCAGTTCTTC
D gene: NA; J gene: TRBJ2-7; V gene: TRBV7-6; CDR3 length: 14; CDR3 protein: CASSSRTNSYEQYF; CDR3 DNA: TGTGCCAGCAGCTCCCGGACTAACTCCTACGAGCAGTACTTC
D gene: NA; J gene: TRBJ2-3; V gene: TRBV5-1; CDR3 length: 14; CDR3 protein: CASSLAGSTDTQYF; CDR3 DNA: TGCGCCAGCAGCTTGGCGGGTAGCACAGATACGCAGTATTTT
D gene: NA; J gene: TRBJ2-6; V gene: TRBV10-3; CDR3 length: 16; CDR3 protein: CAISELVASGANVLTF; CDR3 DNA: TGTGCCATCAGTGAGTTGGTAGCCTCGGGGGCCAACGTCCTGACTTTC
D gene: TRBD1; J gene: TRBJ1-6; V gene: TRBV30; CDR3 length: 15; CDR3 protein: CAWTPQRGHNSPLHF; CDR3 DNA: TGTGCCTGGACCCCTCAGAGGGGGCATAATTCACCCCTCCACTTT
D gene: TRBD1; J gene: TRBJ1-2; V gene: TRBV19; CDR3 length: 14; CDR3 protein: CASSPGQGPYGYTF; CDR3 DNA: TGTGCCAGTAGTCCCGGACAGGGCCCCTATGGCTACACCTTC
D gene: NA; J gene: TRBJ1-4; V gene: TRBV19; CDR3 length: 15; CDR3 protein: CASSIGPGSNEKLFF; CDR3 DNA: TGTGCCAGTAGTATAGGGCCAGGGTCTAATGAAAAACTGTTTTTT
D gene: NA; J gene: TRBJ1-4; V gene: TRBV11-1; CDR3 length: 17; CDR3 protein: CASSLNHRISRFGKLFF; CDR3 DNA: TGTGCCAGCAGCTTAAATCACAGAATCTCACGTTTCGGAAAACTGTTTTTT
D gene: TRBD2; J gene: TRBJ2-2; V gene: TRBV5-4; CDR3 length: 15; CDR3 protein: CASSFGGREAGELFF; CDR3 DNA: TGTGCCAGCAGCTTCGGAGGGAGGGAGGCTGGGGAGCTGTTTTTT
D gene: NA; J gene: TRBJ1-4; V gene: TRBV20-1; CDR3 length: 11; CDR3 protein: CSARERDLLFF; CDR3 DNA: TGCAGTGCTAGGGAAAGGGACTTACTGTTTTTT
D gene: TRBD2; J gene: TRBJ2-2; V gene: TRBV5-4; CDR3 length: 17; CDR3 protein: CASSSQLLAGGSGELFF; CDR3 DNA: TGTGCCAGCAGCTCCCAACTACTAGCGGGGGGGTCCGGGGAGCTGTTTTTT
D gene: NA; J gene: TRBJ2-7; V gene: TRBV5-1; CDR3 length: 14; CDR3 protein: CASSFSGVSDEQYF; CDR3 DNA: TGCGCCAGCAGCTTCTCAGGGGTCTCTGACGAGCAGTACTTC
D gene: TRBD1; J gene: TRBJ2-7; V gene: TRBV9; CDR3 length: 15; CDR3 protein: CASSVARTGEGEQYF; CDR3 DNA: TGTGCCAGCAGCGTAGCGAGGACAGGGGAGGGCGAGCAGTACTTC
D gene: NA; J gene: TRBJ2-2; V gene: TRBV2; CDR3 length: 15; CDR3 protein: CASSLAGINTGELFF; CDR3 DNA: TGTGCCAGCAGTTTGGCGGGAATAAACACCGGGGAGCTGTTTTTT
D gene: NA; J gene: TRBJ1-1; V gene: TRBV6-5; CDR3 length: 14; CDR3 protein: CASSSRRGNTEAFF; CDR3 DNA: TGTGCCAGCAGCTCCCGGAGGGGGAACACTGAAGCTTTCTTT
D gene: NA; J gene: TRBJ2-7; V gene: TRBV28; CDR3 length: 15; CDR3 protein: CASSPGRSNTYEQYF; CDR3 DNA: TGTGCCAGCAGCCCGGGTCGGTCAAACACCTACGAGCAGTACTTC
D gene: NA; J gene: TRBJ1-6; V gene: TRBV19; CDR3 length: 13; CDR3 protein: CASSTTGGSPLHF; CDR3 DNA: TGTGCCAGTAGTACGACCGGAGGTTCACCCCTCCACTTT
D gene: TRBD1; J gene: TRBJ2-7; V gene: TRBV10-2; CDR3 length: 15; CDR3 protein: CASSEATGVAYEQYF; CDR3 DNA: TGCGCCAGCAGTGAGGCGACAGGGGTAGCCTACGAGCAGTACTTC
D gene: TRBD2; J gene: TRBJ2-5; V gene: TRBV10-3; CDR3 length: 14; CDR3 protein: CAISPWGGKETQYF; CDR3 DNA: TGTGCCATCAGCCCCTGGGGGGGGAAAGAGACCCAGTACTTC
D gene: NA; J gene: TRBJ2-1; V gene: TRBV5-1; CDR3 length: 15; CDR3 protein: CASSSWQGRYNEQFF; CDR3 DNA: TGCGCCAGCAGCTCCTGGCAGGGTAGATACAATGAGCAGTTCTTC